Listed here are 29 T cell receptor beta chains from one sample, sequenced in a study of cytomegalovirus exposure and HLA in healthy donors (dated by TCRdb to the late 2010s). The library was obtained by the immunoSEQ multiplex PCR assay. For the multiplex PCR, a mixture combining 60 forward primers for TCR Vbeta segments and 13 reverse primers for TCR Jbeta segments was used. TCRdb took this table from immuneACCESS and kept in-frame rearrangements with V and J called. Such tables lack part of the clones; where checked against another copy, unresolved V genes explain under half of the gap, and the rest is unexplained. Counted in this sample were 110,000 or so clones; roughly three quarters of them appeared once. Approximately 3% of the sample lies in the top ten. Sequenced material: PBMCs. The receptors come from a man aged 25-45 years in good health and CMV-seronegative.

This sequence joins TRBV30 and TRBJ2-2, with 8 bases fitting TRBD1. Germline V CDR1 and CDR2: GTSNPN, SVGIG (reference sequence). CDR3 size: 16 residues. With 0 bases clipped from V and 6 bases from J, the junction kept 9 bases outside the gene matches. CDR3 region: CAWSVLTGVYSGELFF. In nucleotides, the CDR3 is TGTGCCTGGAGTGTCTTGACAGGGGTGTACTCCGGGGAGCTGTTTTTT.

The chain links TRBV7-6 to TRBJ1-5; D not certain. CDR3 length: 15 amino acids. Germline lookup yields CDR1 SGHVS and CDR2 FNYEAQ. Trimming removed 0 bases from V and 0 bases from J, with 6 bases in between. The CDR3 coding sequence is TGTGCCAGCAGCTTAGCTGGCGGTAGCAATCAGCCCCAGCATTTT. This sequence encodes CASSLAGGSNQPQHF.

V usage is TRBV20-1 and J usage is TRBJ2-7; perhaps TRBD2 as D (5 bases). The germline V gene has CDR1 DFQATT and CDR2 SNEGSKA (reference sequence). The CDR3 is made up of 11 amino acids. V was clipped by 6 bases and J by 7 bases, with 13 bases between them. CDR3: CSATRTGEQYF. As DNA, the CDR3 is TGCAGTGCCACACGGACTGGTGAGCAGTACTTC.

J is TRBJ2-4 and V is TRBV5-6; the match to TRBD2 covers 10 bases. The CDR3 covers 15 residues. Germline V lookup: CDR1 SGHDT, CDR2 YYEEEE. V shed 5 bases, J shed 2 bases, and the junction held 4 bases outside the gene matches. The CDR3 DNA follows: TGTGCCAGCAGTTTAGCGGGAGGAACCAAAAACATTCAGTACTTC. Translation: CASSLAGGTKNIQYF.

This chain connects TRBV7-2 to TRBJ1-4; 7 positions agree with TRBD1. V lost 4 bases to trimming and J lost 5 bases; unmatched junction nucleotides: 7. Per germline, CDR1 SGHTA and CDR2 FQGNSA. The CDR3 is 15 residues long. CDR3 sequence: CASSSQQGKNEKLFF. CDR3 nucleotide sequence: TGTGCCAGCAGCTCCCAACAGGGGAAGAATGAAAAACTGTTTTTT.

This chain joins TRBV4-1 and TRBJ2-2, with TRBD2 identical over 7 bases. The CDR3 is made up of 15 amino acids. The ends lost 1 base at V and 6 bases at J; junction bases unmatched: 5. Germline CDR1 MGHRA, CDR2 YSYEKL. This CDR3 reads CASSQGLASAGELFF. The DNA for the CDR3 is TGCGCCAGCAGCCAAGGACTAGCTAGCGCCGGGGAGCTGTTTTTT.

This clone was seen a handful of times. The CDR3 loop is CASSPHGEGALYEQYF. DNA for the CDR3: TGCGCCAGCAGCCCCCACGGAGAGGGGGCCCTCTACGAGCAGTACTTC. The chain links TRBV5-1 to TRBJ2-7, with 7 bases fitting TRBD1. Per germline, CDR1 SGHRS and CDR2 YFSETQ. V gave up 4 bases and J gave up 3 bases; unmatched junction bases: 13. This CDR3 has 16 residues.

This clone was observed a few times. V is TRBV5-1 and J is TRBJ2-3; 12 bases line up with TRBD2. The junction had 9 bases not matched to a gene; V was cut back by 7 bases and J by 6 bases. CDR1 SGHRS and CDR2 YFSETQ come from the germline V gene. This CDR3 comprises 15 residues. The CDR3 region is CASGLAGTAGDTQYF. CDR3 in DNA: TGCGCCAGCGGACTAGCGGGGACCGCAGGGGATACGCAGTATTTT.

CDR3 nucleotide sequence: TGTGCCAGCAGCGTAGAGTTACGCGGGACCGACAATGAGCAGTTCTTC. As protein: CASSVELRGTDNEQFF. V is TRBV9 and J is TRBJ2-1, with TRBD2 as a possible D gene (6 bases). This CDR3 has 16 amino acids. V gave up 0 bases and J gave up 5 bases, with 15 bases separating them. Germline V gene lookup returns CDR1 SGDLS and CDR2 YYNGEE.

This chain uses TRBV7-2 with TRBJ2-5; D possibly corresponds to TRBD2 (6 bases). The J call may be in error: the DNA end matches TRBJ2-7 better. The CDR3 contains 14 residues. Germline loops: CDR1 SGHTA, CDR2 FQGNSA. The CDR3 coding sequence is TGTGCCAGCAGCGAATTTAGCGGCTCCTACGAGCAGTACTTC. Its protein product is CASSEFSGSYEQYF.

As regards this clone: The junction and the germline gene differ at one end; a read error may be behind it. The V and J genes are TRBV6-6 and TRBJ2-4; 7 nucleotides line up with TRBD2. The germline V gene encodes CDR1 MNHNY and CDR2 SVGAGI (reference sequence). This CDR3 is built from 15 residues. The CDR3 region has the DNA TGTGCCAGCAGGGGTGGGCGGGAGTCCAAAAACAGTCAGTACTTC. This translates into CASRGGRESKNSQYF.

This chain connects TRBV4-3 to TRBJ2-1; 8 nucleotides align to TRBD1. Germline-derived CDR1 and CDR2 are LGHNA and YSLEER. This CDR3 is 14 amino acids long. V gave up 8 bases and J gave up 3 bases; unmatched junction bases: 6. In DNA, the CDR3 is TGCGCCAGCTCCCGGGACAGGAACTACAATGAGCAGTTCTTC. This codes for CASSRDRNYNEQFF.

This clone was detected only a few times. The J gene is TRBJ1-1, the V gene TRBV25-1, with TRBD1 identical over 7 bases. V lost 6 bases and J lost 6; bases outside the gene matches: 10. In germline, CDR1 is MGHDK, CDR2 SYGVNS. The CDR3 is 14 amino acids. Here the CDR3 DNA reads TGTGCCAGCAGGGGGCGACAGGGCCTACCTGAAGCTTTCTTT. It encodes CASRGRQGLPEAFF. Full variable domain (outside the CDR3, taken from reference TRBV25-1 and TRBJ1-1): EADIYQTPRYLVIGTGKKITLECSQTMGHDKMYWYQQDPGMELHLIHYSYGVNSTEKGDLSSESTVSRIRTEHFPLTLESARPSHTSQYLCASRGRQGLPEAFFGQGTRLTVV.

The chain combines TRBV19 with TRBJ1-5, with 8 bases identical to TRBD1. This CDR3 region has 15 residues. The V segment lost 5 bases and the J segment 4 bases; nucleotides outside the gene matches: 7. The germline gives CDR1 LNHDA, CDR2 SQIVND (reference sequence). CDR3 nucleotide sequence: TGTGCCAGTAGTTGGGCGGACAGGGTAAATCAGCCCCAGCATTTT. This translates into CASSWADRVNQPQHF.

This clone was recorded a few times. The chain recombines TRBV19 with TRBJ1-5; D remains ambiguous. V lost 4 bases, J lost 3 bases, and 10 bases lay in between. Germline V gene lookup returns CDR1 LNHDA and CDR2 SQIVND (reference sequence). The CDR3 contains 14 residues. CDR3 residues: CASSNREINQPQHF. CDR3 nucleotides: TGTGCCAGTAGTAACCGGGAAATCAATCAGCCCCAGCATTTT.

The CDR3 DNA follows: TGTGCCAGCAGCCAAGGGGCGGGAGCCCCTAGTGACGAGCAGTACTTC. Protein: CASSQGAGAPSDEQYF. The chain carries TRBV4-2 and TRBJ2-7; 7 bases are shared with TRBD2. CDR1 and CDR2 from the germline V gene are LGHNA and YNFKEQ. Germline trimming cut 1 base from V and 5 bases from J; bases unmatched to any gene: 11. The CDR3 runs 16 residues.

This sequence joins TRBV11-3 and TRBJ2-7; the match to TRBD2 covers 10 bases. The length of the CDR3 is 15 residues. Germline CDR1 reads SGHNT; CDR2 reads YENEEA. With V trimmed by 2 bases and J by 5 bases, 6 bases remained unmatched. CDR3 amino acids: CASSLTASGSDEQYF. The CDR3 nucleotides are TGTGCCAGCAGCTTAACGGCTAGCGGGAGTGACGAGCAGTACTTC.

This clone has only a few counts. DNA of the CDR3: TGCAGCGCAAAACAGGGGGCAAACATTCAGTACTTC. Translation gives CSAKQGANIQYF. The V and J genes are TRBV29-1 and TRBJ2-4, with 9 bases fitting TRBD1. V shed 7 bases, J shed 6 bases, and the junction held 4 bases outside the gene matches. CDR3 length: 12 amino acids. Germline-derived CDR1 and CDR2 are SQVTM and ANQGSEA.

The J gene is TRBJ2-7, the V gene TRBV27; 10 bases fit TRBD2. V lost 2 bases, J lost 5 bases, and 12 bases stayed unmatched. The CDR3 is 17 amino acids. Germline loops: CDR1 MNHEY, CDR2 SMNVEV (reference sequence). CDR3 protein: CASSLPTLAGVTDEQYF. The CDR3, as DNA: TGTGCCAGCAGTTTACCGACTCTAGCGGGAGTTACGGACGAGCAGTACTTC.

This chain links TRBV19 with TRBJ1-2; no clear D. The CDR3 is 14 residues long. V dropped 7 bases and J dropped 0 bases, with 12 bases sitting between them. Looked up from germline, CDR1 is LNHDA and CDR2 is SQIVND (reference sequence). The CDR3 DNA reads as TGTGCCAGTACCACCCTTCGGGCTAACTATGGCTACACCTTC. It codes for CASTTLRANYGYTF.

The CDR3 here is CASRVPGQGEAFF. CDR3 coding DNA: TGTGCCAGCAGAGTTCCGGGACAGGGGGAGGCTTTCTTT. The chain recombines TRBV6-5 with TRBJ1-1; TRBD1 matches 11 bases. Per the germline V gene, CDR1 is MNHEY and CDR2 is SVGAGI. The CDR3 has 13 amino acids. The ends lost 6 bases at V and 11 bases at J; junction bases unmatched: 8.

The rearrangement joins TRBV7-2 to TRBJ2-7; 7 nucleotides match TRBD2. V was clipped by 3 bases and J by 5 bases; unmatched bases: 10. This CDR3 has 15 residues. Germline V lookup: CDR1 SGHTA, CDR2 FQGNSA. The CDR3 sequence is CASSLGYGAGDEQYF. CDR3 nucleotide sequence: TGTGCCAGCAGCTTGGGATACGGGGCGGGAGACGAGCAGTACTTC.

The chain recombines TRBV18 with TRBJ2-1, with D maybe TRBD2 (5 bases). This CDR3 contains 12 residues. The V end was cut by 4 bases, the J end by 6 bases, with 7 bases between. CDR1 and CDR2 (germline): KGHSH, LQKENI. The CDR3 coding sequence is TGTGCCAGCTCACTGACTATCAATGAGCAGTTCTTC. Translated: CASSLTINEQFF.

V gene TRBV28 combines with J gene TRBJ2-7; TRBD1 matches at 8 bases. V was clipped by 5 bases and J by 5 bases; unmatched bases: 14. The germline CDR1 and CDR2 sequences are MDHEN and SYDVKM. The CDR3 extends over 16 amino acids. The CDR3 loop is CASSTPPLTGANEQYF. In DNA form, the CDR3 reads TGTGCCAGCAGTACACCCCCTCTGACAGGGGCAAACGAGCAGTACTTC.

This rearrangement joins TRBV4-2 to TRBJ2-7; 7 bases agree with TRBD1. Germline loops: CDR1 LGHNA, CDR2 YNFKEQ. Losses at the gene ends were 0 bases for V and 0 bases for J; bases not matched to a gene: 2. CDR3 length: 15 residues. CDR3 sequence: CASSQDGTVSYEQYF. The CDR3 bases are TGTGCCAGCAGCCAAGATGGGACAGTCTCCTACGAGCAGTACTTC.

The J gene is TRBJ2-5, the V gene TRBV20-1; maybe TRBD2 (6 bases). Germline values: CDR1 DFQATT, CDR2 SNEGSKA (reference sequence). CDR3 length: 11 amino acids. The germline V and J ends were trimmed by 3 bases and 7 bases, with 9 bases remaining between them. CDR3 amino acids: CSASISGTQYF. Written as DNA, the CDR3 is TGCAGTGCTAGCATTAGCGGGACCCAGTACTTC.

The table lists this clone with a few counts. The J gene is TRBJ1-2, the V gene TRBV28; 8 bases match TRBD1. The V segment lost 3 bases and the J segment 4 bases; nucleotides outside the gene matches: 7. In germline, CDR1 is MDHEN, CDR2 SYDVKM. CDR3 length: 15 residues. CDR3: CASSFPGQGGYGYTF. The DNA of the CDR3 is TGTGCCAGCAGTTTTCCCGGACAGGGTGGCTATGGCTACACCTTC.

The rearrangement joins TRBV29-1 to TRBJ2-7; 11 positions match TRBD1. Germline trimming cut 8 bases from V and 0 bases from J; bases unmatched to any gene: 6. The CDR3 runs 14 residues. The V gene's germline CDR1 is SQVTM and CDR2 ANQGSEA. The CDR3 reads CSTTGTGGSYEQYF. The CDR3 bases are TGCAGCACCACCGGGACAGGGGGCTCCTACGAGCAGTACTTC.

This clone was detected only a few times. This chain uses TRBV7-9 with TRBJ2-3; 7 bases match TRBD1. V lost 7 bases, J lost 6 bases, and 4 bases stayed unmatched. Germline CDR1 SEHNR, CDR2 FQNEAQ (reference sequence). The CDR3 has 12 amino acids. CDR3 region: CASTLTGDTQYF. DNA of the CDR3: TGTGCCAGCACCCTGACAGGGGATACGCAGTATTTT.